A single sample gave rise to the 5 T cell receptor beta chains below, sequenced in a study of CD8 T cells in Susac syndrome. Reverse transcription of roughly 0.5 to 1 ug RNA used random hexamers. One entry per CDR3 protein results from TCRdb running MiXCR on the immunoSEQ multiplex PCR reads. The repertoire holds under 300,000 distinct CDR3 sequences, with 90% to 97% as singletons. Sample: CD4+ T cells from PBMCs. Receptor source: a human donor with Susac syndrome.

J is TRBJ2-7 and V is TRBV5-1, with TRBD2 identical over 7 bases. This CDR3 has 14 amino acids. The J segment lost 2 bases and the V segment lost 5 bases, leaving 7 bases of the junction unmatched. The germline V gene has CDR1 SGHRS and CDR2 YFSETQ. CDR3 residues: CASRYLAAAYEQYF. CDR3 sequence (DNA): TGCGCCAGCAGGTACCTAGCGGCAGCCTACGAGCAGTACTTC.

The rearrangement uses TRBV3-1 and TRBJ1-1; D is uncertain. The CDR3 runs to 17 residues. Germline V gene sequence: CDR1 LGHDT, CDR2 YNNKEL (reference sequence). Trimming pared 0 bases from V and 4 bases from J, leaving 18 bases between. The CDR3 is CASSQDERARLGTEAFF. Written as DNA, the CDR3 is TGTGCCAGCAGCCAAGATGAACGGGCCCGCCTTGGCACTGAAGCTTTCTTT.

The gene calls are TRBV2 and TRBJ1-1; D not certain. The CDR3 covers 11 residues. The germline V gene encodes CDR1 SNHLY and CDR2 FYNNEI. V lost 8 bases and J lost 1, with 5 bases in between. CDR3 sequence reads: CASGWNTEAFF. Here the CDR3 DNA reads TGTGCCAGCGGGTGGAACACTGAAGCTTTCTTT. The full variable domain, in which reference TRBV2 and TRBJ1-1 provide the parts outside the CDR3, is EPEVTQTPSHQVTQMGQEVILRCVPISNHLYFYWYRQILGQKVEFLVSFYNNEISEKSEIFDDQFSVERPDGSNFTLKIRSTKLEDSAMYFCASGWNTEAFFGQGTRLTVV.

This clonotype was found once. The chain uses TRBV6-5 and TRBJ2-3; D unresolved. The CDR3 sequence is 14 residues long. V lost 2 bases and J lost 4, with 10 bases in between. CDR1 and CDR2 (germline): MNHEY, SVGAGI. The CDR3 loop is CASSYRLVPDTQYF. DNA for the CDR3: TGTGCCAGCAGTTACCGCCTAGTCCCAGATACGCAGTATTTT.

J is TRBJ2-2 and V is TRBV19; D unresolved. Between the trimmed V and J ends, which lost 5 bases and 5 bases, there was a span of 12 bases. CDR1 is LNHDA and CDR2 is SQIVND in the germline V gene (reference sequence). The length of the CDR3 is 14 residues. This chain's CDR3 is CASSPLQKTGELFF. CDR3 sequence (DNA): TGTGCCAGTAGTCCGCTACAGAAAACCGGGGAGCTGTTTTTT.